This TCR beta chain was recorded in a study of OX40 agonist ivuxolimab in advanced cancers. Assay used: immunoSEQ multiplex PCR; TCRdb lists only in-frame clones, some missing. The sample carries 25,000 to 35,000 clones, about 80% recorded once. The CDR3 covers 15 residues. Germline loops: CDR1 LNHDA, CDR2 SQIVND (reference sequence). V lost 5 bases and J lost 1; bases outside the gene matches: 7. V is TRBV19 and J is TRBJ1-1, with 7 bases lining up with TRBD1. The clonotype originates from an adult with an advanced solid tumor such as melanoma, head and neck, liver or kidney cancer. This specimen was CD4+ or CD8+ T cells sorted from blood, taken in a trial of the OX40 agonist ivuxolimab. CDR3 in amino acids: CASSARQGGNTEAFF. CDR3 coding DNA: TGTGCCAGTAGTGCCCGACAGGGTGGGAACACTGAAGCTTTCTTT. Drawing the rest from reference TRBV19 and TRBJ1-1, the complete variable domain is DGGITQSPKYLFRKEGQNVTLSCEQNLNHDAMYWYRQDPGQGLRLIYYSQIVNDFQKGDIAEGYSVSREKKESFPLTVTSAQKNPTAFYLCASSARQGGNTEAFFGQGTRLTVV.